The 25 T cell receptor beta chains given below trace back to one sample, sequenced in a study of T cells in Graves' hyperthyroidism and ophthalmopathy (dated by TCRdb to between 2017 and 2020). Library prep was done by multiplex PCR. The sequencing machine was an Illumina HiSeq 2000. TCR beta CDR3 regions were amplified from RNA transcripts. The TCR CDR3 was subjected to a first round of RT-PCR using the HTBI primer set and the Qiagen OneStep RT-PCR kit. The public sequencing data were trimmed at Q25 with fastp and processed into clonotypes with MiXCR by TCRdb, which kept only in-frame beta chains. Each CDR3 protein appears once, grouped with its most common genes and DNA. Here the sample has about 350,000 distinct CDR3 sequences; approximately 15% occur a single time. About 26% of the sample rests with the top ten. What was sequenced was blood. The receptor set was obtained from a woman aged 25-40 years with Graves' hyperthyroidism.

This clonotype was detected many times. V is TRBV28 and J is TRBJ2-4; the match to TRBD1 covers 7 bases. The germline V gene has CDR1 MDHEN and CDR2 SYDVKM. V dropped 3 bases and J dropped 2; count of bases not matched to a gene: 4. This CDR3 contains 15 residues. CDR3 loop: CASSLTGKTKNIQYF. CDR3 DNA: TGTGCCAGCAGTTTGACAGGGAAGACCAAAAACATTCAGTACTTC.

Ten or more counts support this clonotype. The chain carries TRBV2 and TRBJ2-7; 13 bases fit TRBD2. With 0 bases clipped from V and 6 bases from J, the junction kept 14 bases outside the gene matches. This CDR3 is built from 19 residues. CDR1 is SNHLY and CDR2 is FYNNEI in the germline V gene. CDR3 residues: CASSEAFILAGGPRREQYF. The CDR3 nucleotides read TGTGCCAGCAGTGAAGCTTTTATACTAGCGGGAGGGCCTCGGCGCGAGCAGTACTTC.

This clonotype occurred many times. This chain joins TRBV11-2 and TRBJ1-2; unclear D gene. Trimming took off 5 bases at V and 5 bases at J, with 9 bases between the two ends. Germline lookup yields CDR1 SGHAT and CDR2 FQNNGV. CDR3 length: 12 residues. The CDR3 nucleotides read TGTGCCAGCAGCACGAACGGTTATGGCTACACCTTC. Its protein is CASSTNGYGYTF. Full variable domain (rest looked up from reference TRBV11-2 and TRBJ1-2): EAGVAQSPRYKIIEKRQSVAFWCNPISGHATLYWYQQILGQGPKLLIQFQNNGVVDDSQLPKDRFSAERLKGVDSTLKIQPAKLEDSAVYLCASSTNGYGYTFGSGTRLTVV.

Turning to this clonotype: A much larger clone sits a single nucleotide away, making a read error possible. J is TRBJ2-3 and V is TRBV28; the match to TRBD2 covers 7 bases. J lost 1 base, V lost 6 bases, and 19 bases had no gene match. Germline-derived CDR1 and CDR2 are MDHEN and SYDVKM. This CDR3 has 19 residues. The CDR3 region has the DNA TGTGCCAGCAGCTTACTCACGACTGCCGTTAGCGGGCGCACAGATACGCAGTATTTT. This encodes CASSLLTTAVSGRTDTQYF.

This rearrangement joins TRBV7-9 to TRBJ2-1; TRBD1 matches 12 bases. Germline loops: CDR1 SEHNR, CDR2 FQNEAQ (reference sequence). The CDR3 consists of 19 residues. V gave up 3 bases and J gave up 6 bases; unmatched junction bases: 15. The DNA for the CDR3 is TGTGCCAGCAGCTTTGAAGGGACAGGGGGCTCCTTTGGTGGCAATGAGCAGTTCTTC. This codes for CASSFEGTGGSFGGNEQFF.

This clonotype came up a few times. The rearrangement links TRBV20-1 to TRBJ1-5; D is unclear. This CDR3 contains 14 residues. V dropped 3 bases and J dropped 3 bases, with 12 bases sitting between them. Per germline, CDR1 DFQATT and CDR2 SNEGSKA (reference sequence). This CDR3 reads CSARGAGVNQPQHF. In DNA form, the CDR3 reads TGCAGTGCTAGGGGCGCCGGGGTCAATCAGCCCCAGCATTTT.

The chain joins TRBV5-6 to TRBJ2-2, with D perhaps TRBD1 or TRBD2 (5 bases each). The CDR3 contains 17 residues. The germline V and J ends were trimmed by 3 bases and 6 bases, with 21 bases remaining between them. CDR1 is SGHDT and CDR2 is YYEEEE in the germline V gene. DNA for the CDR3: TGTGCCAGCAGCTCTATTTCTCGGGACGGAGCCCCCGGGGAGCTGTTTTTT. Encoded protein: CASSSISRDGAPGELFF.

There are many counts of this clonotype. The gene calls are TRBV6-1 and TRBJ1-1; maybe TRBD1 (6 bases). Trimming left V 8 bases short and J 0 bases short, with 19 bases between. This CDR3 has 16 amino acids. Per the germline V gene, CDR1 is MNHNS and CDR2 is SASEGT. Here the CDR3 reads CASGVEGGSMNTEAFF. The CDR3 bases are TGTGCCAGCGGGGTTGAGGGGGGCTCCATGAACACTGAAGCTTTCTTT.

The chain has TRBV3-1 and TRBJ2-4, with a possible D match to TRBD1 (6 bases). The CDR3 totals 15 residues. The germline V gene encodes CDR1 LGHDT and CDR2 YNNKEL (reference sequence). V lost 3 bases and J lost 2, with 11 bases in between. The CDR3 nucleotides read TGTGCCAGCAGCCAGCTCTGGGGGCCCAAAAACATTCAGTACTTC. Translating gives CASSQLWGPKNIQYF. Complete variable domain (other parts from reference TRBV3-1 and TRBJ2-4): DTAVSQTPKYLVTQMGNDKSIKCEQNLGHDTMYWYKQDSKKFLKIMFSYNNKELIINETVPNRFSPKSPDKAHLNLHINSLELGDSAVYFCASSQLWGPKNIQYFGAGTRLSVL.

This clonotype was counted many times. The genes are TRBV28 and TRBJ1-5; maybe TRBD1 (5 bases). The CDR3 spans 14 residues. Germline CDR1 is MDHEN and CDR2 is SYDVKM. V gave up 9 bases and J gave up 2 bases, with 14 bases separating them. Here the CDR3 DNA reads TGTGCCAGTAGTCAGGGAACCCGCAATCAGCCCCAGCATTTT. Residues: CASSQGTRNQPQHF.

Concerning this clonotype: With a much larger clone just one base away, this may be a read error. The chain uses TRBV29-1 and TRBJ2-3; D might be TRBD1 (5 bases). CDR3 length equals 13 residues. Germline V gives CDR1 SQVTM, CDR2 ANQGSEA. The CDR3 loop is CGAGQLDTDTQYF. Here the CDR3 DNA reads TGCGGCGCTGGACAATTAGACACAGATACGCAGTATTTT.

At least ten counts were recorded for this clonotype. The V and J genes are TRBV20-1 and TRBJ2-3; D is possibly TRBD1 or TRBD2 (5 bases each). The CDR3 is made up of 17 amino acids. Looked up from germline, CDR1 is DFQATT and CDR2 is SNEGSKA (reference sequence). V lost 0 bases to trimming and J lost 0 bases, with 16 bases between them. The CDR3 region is CSARDHGTGGSTDTQYF. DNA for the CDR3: TGCAGTGCTAGAGATCATGGGACGGGCGGGAGCACAGATACGCAGTATTTT.

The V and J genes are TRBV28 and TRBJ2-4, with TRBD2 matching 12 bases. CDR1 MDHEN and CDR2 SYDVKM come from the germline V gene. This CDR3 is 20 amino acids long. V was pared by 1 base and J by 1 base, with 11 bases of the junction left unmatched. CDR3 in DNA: TGTGCCAGCAGTTTATATCGACTAGCGGGAGCGGGAGGGGCCAAAAACATTCAGTACTTC. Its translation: CASSLYRLAGAGGAKNIQYF.

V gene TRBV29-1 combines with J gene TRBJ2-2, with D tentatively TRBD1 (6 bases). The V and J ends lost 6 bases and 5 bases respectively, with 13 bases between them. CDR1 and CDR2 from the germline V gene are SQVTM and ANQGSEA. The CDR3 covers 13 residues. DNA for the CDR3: TGCAGCGTAGCTAACACAGGGACCGGGGAGCTGTTTTTT. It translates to CSVANTGTGELFF.

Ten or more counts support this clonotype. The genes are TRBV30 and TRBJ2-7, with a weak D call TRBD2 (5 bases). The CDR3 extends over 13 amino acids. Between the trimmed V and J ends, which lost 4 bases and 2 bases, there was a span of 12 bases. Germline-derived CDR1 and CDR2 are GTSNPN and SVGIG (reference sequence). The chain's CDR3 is CAWTRTATYEQYF. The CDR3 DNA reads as TGTGCCTGGACAAGGACTGCAACCTACGAGCAGTACTTC. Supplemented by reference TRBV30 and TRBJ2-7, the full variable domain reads SQTIHQWPATLVQPVGSPLSLECTVEGTSNPNLYWYRQAAGRGLQLLFYSVGIGQISSEVPQNLSASRPQDRQFILSSKKLLLSDSGFYLCAWTRTATYEQYFGPGTRLTVT.

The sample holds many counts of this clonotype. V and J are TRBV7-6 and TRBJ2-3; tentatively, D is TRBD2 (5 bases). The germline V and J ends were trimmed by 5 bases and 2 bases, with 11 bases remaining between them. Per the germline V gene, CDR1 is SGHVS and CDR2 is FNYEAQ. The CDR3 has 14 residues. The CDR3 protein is CASSHLGDTDTQYF. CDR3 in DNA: TGTGCCAGCAGCCATCTGGGAGACACAGATACGCAGTATTTT.

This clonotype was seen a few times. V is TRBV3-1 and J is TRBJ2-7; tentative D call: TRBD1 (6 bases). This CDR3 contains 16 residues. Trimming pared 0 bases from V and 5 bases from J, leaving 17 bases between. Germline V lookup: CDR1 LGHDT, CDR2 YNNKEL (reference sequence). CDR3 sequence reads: CASSQDRGTGRNEQYF. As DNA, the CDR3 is TGTGCCAGCAGCCAAGATCGGGGTACAGGGCGAAACGAGCAGTACTTC.

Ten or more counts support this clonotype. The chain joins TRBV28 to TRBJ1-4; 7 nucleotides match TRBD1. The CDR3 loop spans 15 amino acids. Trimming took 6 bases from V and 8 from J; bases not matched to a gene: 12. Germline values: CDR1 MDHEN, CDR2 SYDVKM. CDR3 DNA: TGTGCCAGCAGCTCACCCGGGACAGTGAAAGAAAAACTGTTTTTT. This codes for CASSSPGTVKEKLFF.

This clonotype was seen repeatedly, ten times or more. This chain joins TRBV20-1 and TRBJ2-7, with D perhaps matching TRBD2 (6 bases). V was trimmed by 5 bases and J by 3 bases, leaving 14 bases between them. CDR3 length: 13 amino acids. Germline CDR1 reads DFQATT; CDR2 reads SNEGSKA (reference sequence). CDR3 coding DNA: TGCAGTGCTCCGGAGGGAGGCTTCTACGAGCAGTACTTC. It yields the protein CSAPEGGFYEQYF.

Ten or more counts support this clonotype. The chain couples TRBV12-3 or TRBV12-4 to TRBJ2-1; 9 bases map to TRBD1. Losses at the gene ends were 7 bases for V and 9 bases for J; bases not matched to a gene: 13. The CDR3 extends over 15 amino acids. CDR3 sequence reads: CASTIGTGSVIEQFF. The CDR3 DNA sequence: TGTGCCAGCACCATCGGGACAGGGTCGGTAATTGAGCAGTTCTTC.

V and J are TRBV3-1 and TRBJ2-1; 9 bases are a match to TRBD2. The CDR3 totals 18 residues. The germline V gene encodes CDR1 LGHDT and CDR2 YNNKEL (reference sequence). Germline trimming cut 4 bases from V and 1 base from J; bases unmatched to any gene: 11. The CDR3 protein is CASSPDGSGRISYNEQFF. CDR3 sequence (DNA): TGTGCCAGCAGCCCCGATGGTAGCGGGAGAATTTCCTACAATGAGCAGTTCTTC.

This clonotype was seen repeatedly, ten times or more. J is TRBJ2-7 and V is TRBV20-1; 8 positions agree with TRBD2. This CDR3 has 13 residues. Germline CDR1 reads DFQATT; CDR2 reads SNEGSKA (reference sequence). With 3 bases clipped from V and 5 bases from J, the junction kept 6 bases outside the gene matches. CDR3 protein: CSASPGTRDEQYF. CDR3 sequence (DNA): TGCAGTGCTAGCCCCGGGACTAGGGACGAGCAGTACTTC.

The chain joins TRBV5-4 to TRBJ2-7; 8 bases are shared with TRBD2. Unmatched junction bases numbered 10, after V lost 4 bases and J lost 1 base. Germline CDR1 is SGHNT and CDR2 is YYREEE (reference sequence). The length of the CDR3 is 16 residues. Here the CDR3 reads CASSPPGVAGSYEQYF. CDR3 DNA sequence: TGTGCCAGCAGCCCCCCTGGGGTAGCGGGGTCCTACGAGCAGTACTTC.

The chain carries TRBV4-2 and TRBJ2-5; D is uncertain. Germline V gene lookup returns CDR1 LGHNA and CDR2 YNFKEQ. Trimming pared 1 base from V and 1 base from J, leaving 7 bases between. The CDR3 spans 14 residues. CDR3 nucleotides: TGTGCCAGCAGCCAAGGGGTAGTCCAAGAGACCCAGTACTTC. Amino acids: CASSQGVVQETQYF.

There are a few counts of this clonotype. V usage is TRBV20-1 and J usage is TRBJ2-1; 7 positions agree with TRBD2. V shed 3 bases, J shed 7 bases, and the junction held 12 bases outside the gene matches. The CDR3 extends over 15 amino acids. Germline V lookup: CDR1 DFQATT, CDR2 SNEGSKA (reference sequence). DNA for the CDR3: TGCAGTGCTAGGTTTGGCGGGAGCGGATTTAATGAGCAGTTCTTC. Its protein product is CSARFGGSGFNEQFF.